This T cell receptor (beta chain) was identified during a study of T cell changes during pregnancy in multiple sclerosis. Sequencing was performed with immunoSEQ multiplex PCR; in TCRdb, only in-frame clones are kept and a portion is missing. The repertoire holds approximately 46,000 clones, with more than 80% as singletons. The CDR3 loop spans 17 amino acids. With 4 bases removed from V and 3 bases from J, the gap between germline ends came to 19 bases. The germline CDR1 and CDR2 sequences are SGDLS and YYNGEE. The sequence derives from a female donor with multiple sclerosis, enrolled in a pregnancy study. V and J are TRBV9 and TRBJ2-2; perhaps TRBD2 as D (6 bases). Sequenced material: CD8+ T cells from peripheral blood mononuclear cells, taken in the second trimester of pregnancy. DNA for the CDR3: TGTGCCAGCAGCCCCGGGGAGGCATCGAGTTACACCGGGGAGCTGTTTTTT. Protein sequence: CASSPGEASSYTGELFF.